The sequence of this TCR beta chain was determined in a study of blood T cell repertoires in COVID-19. Overall study context: Samples came from the United States, Italy and Spain, spanning acute and convalescent COVID-19. T cells, B-cell-depleted T cells, or PBMCs supplied cDNA or gDNA.

How the authors handled the data: The authors estimated nucleated cell counts from reference gene primer amplification. TCRdb's copy holds only in-frame clones and misses some; the assay was immunoSEQ multiplex PCR. D and trimming were read from the DNA, whereas the V and J calls and clone size are those reported in that table. The repertoire holds some 150,000 clones, with around nine tenths as singletons. In germline, CDR1 is SGHTA, CDR2 FQGTGA. The V end was cut by 5 bases, the J end by 6 bases, with 16 bases between. There are 14 residues in the CDR3. This clone was seen more than once but under ten times.

Sequencing was done on a sample of peripheral blood. This TCR was sampled from a woman in her forties or fifties with active or convalescent COVID-19. The chain links TRBV7-3 to TRBJ1-2; D might be TRBD1 (6 bases). CDR3 protein: CASSPSLQGHGYTF. CDR3 in DNA: TGTGCCAGCAGCCCTTCCTTACAGGGACATGGCTACACCTTC.